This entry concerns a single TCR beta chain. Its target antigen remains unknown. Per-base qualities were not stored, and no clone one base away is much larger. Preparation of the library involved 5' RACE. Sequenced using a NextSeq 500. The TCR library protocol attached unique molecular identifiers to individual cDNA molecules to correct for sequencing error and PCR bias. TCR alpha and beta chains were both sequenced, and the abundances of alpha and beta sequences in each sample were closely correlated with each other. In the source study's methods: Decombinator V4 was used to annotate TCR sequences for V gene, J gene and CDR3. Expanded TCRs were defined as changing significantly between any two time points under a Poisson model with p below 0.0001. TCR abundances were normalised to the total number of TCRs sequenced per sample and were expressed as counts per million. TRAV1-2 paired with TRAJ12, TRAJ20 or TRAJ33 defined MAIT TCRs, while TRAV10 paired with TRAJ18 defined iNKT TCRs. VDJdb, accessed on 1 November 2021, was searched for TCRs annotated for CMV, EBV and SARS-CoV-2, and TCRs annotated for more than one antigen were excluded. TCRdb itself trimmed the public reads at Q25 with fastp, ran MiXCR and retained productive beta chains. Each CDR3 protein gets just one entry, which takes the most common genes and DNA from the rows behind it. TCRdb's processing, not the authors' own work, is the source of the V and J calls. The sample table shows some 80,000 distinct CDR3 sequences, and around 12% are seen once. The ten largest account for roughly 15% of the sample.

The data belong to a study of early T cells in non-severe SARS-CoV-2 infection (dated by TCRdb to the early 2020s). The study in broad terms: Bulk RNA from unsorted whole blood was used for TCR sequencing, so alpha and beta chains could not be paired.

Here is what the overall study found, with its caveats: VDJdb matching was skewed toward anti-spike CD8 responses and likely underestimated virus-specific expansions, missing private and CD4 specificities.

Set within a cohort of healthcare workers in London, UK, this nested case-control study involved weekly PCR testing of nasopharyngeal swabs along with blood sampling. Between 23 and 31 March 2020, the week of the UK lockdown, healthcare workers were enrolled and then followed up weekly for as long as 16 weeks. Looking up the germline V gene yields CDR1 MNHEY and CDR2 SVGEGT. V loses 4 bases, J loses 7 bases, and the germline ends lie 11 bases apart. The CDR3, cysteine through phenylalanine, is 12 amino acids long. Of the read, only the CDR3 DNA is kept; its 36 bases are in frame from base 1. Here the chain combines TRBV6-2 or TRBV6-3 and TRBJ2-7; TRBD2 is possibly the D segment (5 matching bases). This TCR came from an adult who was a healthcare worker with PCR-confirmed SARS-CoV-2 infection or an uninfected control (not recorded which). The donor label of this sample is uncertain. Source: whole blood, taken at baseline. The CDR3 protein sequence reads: CASSSRTGEQYF. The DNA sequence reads TGTGCCAGCAGTTCCAGGACTGGTGAGCAGTACTTC.